The present TCR beta chain was sequenced within a study of blood T cells in healthy people across ages. About the study: Template switching caught about one barcoded beta molecule for each two T cells.

Together with a sample-barcoded 5' primer, a J-beta primer mix was included in a second PCR lasting about 6 to 11 cycles. Each CDR3 protein is one row after TCRdb ran MiXCR on the 5' RACE reads. This sample has 550,000 to 750,000 distinct CDR3 sequences, with over 20% found just once. PBMCs, at least 6.5 million per sample, were isolated. Total RNA, at least 5 micrograms per sample, came from PBMCs. The CDR3 has 15 amino acids. J gave up 6 bases and V 2 bases, and 4 bases lay outside the gene matches. The V gene's germline CDR1 is SGHDT and CDR2 YYEEEE. This clonotype was obtained from a man in his 70s in good health. Sequencing input: blood. The J gene is TRBJ2-7, the V gene TRBV5-6, with 14 bases aligning to TRBD2. In DNA form, the CDR3 reads TGTGCCAGCAGCTTTGGGACTAGCGGGAGCGCCGAGCAGTACTTC. This encodes CASSFGTSGSAEQYF.